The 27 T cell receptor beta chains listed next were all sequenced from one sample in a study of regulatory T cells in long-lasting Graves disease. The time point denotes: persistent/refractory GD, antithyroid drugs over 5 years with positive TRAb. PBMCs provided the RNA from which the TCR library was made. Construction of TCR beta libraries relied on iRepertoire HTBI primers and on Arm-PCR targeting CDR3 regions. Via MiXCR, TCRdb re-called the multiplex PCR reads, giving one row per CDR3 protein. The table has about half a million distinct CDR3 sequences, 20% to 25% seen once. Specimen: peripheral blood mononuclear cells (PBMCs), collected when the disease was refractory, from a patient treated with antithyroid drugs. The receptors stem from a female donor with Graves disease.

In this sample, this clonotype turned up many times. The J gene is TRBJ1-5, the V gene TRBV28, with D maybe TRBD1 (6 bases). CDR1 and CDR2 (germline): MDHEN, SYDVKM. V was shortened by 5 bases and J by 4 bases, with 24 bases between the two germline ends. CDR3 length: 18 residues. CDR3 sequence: CASSPPGPNDRLNQPQHF. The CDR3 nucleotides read TGTGCCAGCAGTCCCCCAGGTCCAAACGACAGGCTGAATCAGCCCCAGCATTTT.

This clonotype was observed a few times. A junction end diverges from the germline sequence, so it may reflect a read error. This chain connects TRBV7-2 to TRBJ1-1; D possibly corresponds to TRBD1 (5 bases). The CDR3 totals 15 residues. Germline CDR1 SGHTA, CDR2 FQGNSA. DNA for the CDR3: TGTGCCAGCAGGTTAGCCGGGACCCTGCCCACTGAAGCTTTCTTT. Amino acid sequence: CASRLAGTLPTEAFF.

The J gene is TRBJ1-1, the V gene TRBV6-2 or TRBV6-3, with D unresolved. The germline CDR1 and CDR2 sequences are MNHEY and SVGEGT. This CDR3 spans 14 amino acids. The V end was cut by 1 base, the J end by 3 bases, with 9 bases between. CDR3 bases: TGTGCCAGCAGTTACTTAGGACCAGACACTGAAGCTTTCTTT. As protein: CASSYLGPDTEAFF.

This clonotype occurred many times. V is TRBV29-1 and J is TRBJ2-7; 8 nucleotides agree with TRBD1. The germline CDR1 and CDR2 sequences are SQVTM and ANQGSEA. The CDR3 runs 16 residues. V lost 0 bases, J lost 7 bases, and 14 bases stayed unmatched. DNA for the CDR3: TGCAGCGTTGAAGACCACAGGACAGGGTCGGGGAGGGAGCAGTACTTC. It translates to CSVEDHRTGSGREQYF.

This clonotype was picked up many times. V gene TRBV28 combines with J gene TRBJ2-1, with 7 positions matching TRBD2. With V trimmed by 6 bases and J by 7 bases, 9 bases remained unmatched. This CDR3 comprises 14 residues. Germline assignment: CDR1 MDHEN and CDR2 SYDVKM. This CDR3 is CASRLAGGRNEQFF. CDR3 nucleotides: TGTGCCAGCAGGTTAGCGGGTGGAAGGAATGAGCAGTTCTTC.

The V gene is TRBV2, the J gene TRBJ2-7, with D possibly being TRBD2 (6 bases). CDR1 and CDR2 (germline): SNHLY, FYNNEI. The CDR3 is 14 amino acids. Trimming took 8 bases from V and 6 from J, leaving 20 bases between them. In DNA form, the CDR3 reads TGTGCCAGCTTTGACGGGGAGCGGGCCAGCGAGCAGTACTTC. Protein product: CASFDGERASEQYF.

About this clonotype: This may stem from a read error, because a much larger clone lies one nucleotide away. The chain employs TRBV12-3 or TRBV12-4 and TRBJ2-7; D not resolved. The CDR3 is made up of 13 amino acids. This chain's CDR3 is CVSSLSATLEQYF. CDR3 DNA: TGTGTCAGCAGTTTGTCGGCGACTCTGGAGCAGTACTTC.

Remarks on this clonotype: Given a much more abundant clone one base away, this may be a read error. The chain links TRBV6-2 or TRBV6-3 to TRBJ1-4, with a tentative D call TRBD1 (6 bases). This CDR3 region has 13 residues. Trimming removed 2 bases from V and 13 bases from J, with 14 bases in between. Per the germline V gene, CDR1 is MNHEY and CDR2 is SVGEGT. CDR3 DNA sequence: TGTGCCAGCAGTTACGACAGGCGGATGAGACTGTTTTTT. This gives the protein CASSYDRRMRLFF.

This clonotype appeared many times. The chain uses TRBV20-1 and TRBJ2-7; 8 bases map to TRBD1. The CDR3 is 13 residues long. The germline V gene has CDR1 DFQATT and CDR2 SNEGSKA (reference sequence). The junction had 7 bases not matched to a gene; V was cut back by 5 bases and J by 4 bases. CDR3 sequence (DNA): TGCAGTGCTCGACAGGGGCTCCCTTACGAGCAGTACTTC. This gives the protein CSARQGLPYEQYF.

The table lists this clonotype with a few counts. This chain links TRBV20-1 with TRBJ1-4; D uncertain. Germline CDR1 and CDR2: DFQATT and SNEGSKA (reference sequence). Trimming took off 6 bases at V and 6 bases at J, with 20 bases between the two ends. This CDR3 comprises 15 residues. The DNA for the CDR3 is TGCAGTGCCCTCCCCGACCGCTCCCGGTATGAAAAACTGTTTTTT. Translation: CSALPDRSRYEKLFF.

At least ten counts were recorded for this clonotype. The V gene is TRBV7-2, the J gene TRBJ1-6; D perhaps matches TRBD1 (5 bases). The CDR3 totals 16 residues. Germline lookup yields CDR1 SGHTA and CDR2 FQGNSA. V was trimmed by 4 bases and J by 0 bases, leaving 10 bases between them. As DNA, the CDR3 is TGTGCCAGCAGCTCCGGGGGAAGCTCCTATAATTCACCCCTCCACTTT. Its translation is CASSSGGSSYNSPLHF.

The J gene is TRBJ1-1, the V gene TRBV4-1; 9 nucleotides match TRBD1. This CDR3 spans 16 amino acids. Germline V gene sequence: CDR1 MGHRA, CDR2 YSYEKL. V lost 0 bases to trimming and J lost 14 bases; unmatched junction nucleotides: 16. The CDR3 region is CASSQDRTGDGRGRFF. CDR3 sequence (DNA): TGCGCCAGCAGCCAAGATCGGACAGGGGATGGGCGTGGACGCTTCTTT.

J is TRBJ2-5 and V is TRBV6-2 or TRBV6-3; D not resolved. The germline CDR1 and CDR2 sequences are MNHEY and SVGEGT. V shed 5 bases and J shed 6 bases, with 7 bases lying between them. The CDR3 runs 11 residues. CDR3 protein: CASSPLKTQYF. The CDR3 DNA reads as TGTGCCAGCAGTCCACTAAAGACCCAGTACTTC.

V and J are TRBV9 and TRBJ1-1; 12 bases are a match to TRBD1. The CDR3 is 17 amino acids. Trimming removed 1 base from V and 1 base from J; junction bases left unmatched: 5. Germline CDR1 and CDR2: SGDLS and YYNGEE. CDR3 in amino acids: CASSVRGQGAPNTEAFF. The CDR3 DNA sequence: TGTGCCAGCAGCGTACGGGGACAGGGGGCGCCGAACACTGAAGCTTTCTTT.

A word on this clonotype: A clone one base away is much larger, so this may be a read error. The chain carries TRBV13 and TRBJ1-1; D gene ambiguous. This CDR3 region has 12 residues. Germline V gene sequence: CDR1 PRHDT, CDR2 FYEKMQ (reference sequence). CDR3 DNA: TGTGCCGGCAGGACCATGAACACTGAAGCTTTCTTT. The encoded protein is CAGRTMNTEAFF.

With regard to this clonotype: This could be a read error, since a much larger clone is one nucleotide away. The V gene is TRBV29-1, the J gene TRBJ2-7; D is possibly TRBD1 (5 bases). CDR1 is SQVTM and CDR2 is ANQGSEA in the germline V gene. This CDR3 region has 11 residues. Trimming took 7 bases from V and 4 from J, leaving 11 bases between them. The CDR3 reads CSAHRGYEQYF. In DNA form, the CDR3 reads TGCAGCGCCCATAGGGGATACGAGCAGTACTTC.

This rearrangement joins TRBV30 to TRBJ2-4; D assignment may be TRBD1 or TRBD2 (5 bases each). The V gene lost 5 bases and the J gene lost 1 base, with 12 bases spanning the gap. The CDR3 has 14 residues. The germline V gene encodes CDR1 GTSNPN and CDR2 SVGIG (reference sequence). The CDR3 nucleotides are TGTGCCTGGGCCTTTGAGGGGGCCAAAAACATTCAGTACTTC. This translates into CAWAFEGAKNIQYF.

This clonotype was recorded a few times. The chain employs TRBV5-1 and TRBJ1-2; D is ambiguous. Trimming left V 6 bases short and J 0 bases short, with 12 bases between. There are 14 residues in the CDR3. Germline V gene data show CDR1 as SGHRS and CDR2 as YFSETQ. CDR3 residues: CASNTGLANYGYTF. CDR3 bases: TGCGCCAGCAACACGGGTTTAGCTAACTATGGCTACACCTTC.

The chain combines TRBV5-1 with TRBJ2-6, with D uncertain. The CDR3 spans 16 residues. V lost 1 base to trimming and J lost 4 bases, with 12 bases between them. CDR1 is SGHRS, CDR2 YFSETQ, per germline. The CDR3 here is CASSLSIATGANVLTF. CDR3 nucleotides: TGCGCCAGCAGCTTGTCAATTGCCACGGGGGCCAACGTCCTGACTTTC. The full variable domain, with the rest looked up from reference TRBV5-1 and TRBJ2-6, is KAGVTQTPRYLIKTRGQQVTLSCSPISGHRSVSWYQQTPGQGLQFLFEYFSETQRNKGNFPGRFSGRQFSNSRSEMNVSTLELGDSALYLCASSLSIATGANVLTFGAGSRLTVL.

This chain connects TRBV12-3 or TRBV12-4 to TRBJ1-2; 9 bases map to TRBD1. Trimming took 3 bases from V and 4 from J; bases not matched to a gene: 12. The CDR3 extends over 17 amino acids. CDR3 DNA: TGTGCCAGCAGTTTTAATACAGGGGGCGAGGGAATCTATGGCTACACCTTC. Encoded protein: CASSFNTGGEGIYGYTF.

This CDR3 reads CASSLGQVSVEQYF. In DNA, the CDR3 is TGTGCCAGCAGCTTGGGACAGGTTTCAGTCGAGCAGTACTTC. The chain uses TRBV5-5 and TRBJ2-7; TRBD1 is a possible D gene (6 bases). CDR1 and CDR2 (germline): SGHKS, YYEKEE (reference sequence). The ends were cut back, 0 bases at V and 6 bases at J, with 13 bases in the middle. There are 14 residues in the CDR3. The full variable domain, in which reference TRBV5-5 and TRBJ2-7 provide the parts outside the CDR3, is DAGVTQSPTHLIKTRGQQVTLRCSPISGHKSVSWYQQVLGQGPQFIFQYYEKEERGRGNFPDRFSARQFPNYSSELNVNALLLGDSALYLCASSLGQVSVEQYFGPGTRLTVT.

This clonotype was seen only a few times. The CDR3 nucleotides read TGTGCCAGCATCGGACTAGCGGGTTACGAGCAGTACTTC. Translating it yields CASIGLAGYEQYF. This rearrangement joins TRBV27 to TRBJ2-7, with TRBD2 identical over 11 bases. The CDR3 contains 13 residues. The V segment lost 7 bases and the J segment 4 bases; nucleotides outside the gene matches: 3. Germline V gene data show CDR1 as MNHEY and CDR2 as SMNVEV (reference sequence).

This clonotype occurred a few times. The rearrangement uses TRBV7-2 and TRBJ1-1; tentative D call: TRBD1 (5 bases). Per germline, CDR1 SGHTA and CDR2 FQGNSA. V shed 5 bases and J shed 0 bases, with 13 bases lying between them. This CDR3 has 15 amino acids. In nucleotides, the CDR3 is TGTGCCAGCAGCCCGGGACGGGCGATGAACACTGAAGCTTTCTTT. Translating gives CASSPGRAMNTEAFF. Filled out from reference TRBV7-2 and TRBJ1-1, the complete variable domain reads GAGVSQSPSNKVTEKGKDVELRCDPISGHTALYWYRQSLGQGLEFLIYFQGNSAPDKSGLPSDRFSAERTGGSVSTLTIQRTQQEDSAVYLCASSPGRAMNTEAFFGQGTRLTVV.

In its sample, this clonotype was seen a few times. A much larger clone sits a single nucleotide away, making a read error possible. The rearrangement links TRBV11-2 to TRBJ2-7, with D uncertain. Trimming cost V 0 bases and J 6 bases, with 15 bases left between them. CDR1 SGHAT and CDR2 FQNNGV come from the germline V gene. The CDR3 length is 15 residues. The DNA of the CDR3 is TGTGCCAGCAGCTTAGAGGGTAGGTCCCCGCGCGAGCAGTACTTC. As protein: CASSLEGRSPREQYF.

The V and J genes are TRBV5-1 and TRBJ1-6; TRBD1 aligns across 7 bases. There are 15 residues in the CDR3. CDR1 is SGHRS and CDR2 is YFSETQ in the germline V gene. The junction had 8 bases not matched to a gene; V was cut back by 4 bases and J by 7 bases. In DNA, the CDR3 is TGCGCCAGCAGCCCGTCAGGGGGAGACAATTCACCCCTCCACTTT. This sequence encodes CASSPSGGDNSPLHF. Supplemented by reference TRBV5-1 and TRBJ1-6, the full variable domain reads KAGVTQTPRYLIKTRGQQVTLSCSPISGHRSVSWYQQTPGQGLQFLFEYFSETQRNKGNFPGRFSGRQFSNSRSEMNVSTLELGDSALYLCASSPSGGDNSPLHFGNGTRLTVT.

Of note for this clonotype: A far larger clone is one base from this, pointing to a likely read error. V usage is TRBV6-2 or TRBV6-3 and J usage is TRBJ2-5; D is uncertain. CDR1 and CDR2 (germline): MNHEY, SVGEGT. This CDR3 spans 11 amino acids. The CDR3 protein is CAGSGQETQYF. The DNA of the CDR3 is TGTGCCGGCAGTGGCCAAGAGACCCAGTACTTC.

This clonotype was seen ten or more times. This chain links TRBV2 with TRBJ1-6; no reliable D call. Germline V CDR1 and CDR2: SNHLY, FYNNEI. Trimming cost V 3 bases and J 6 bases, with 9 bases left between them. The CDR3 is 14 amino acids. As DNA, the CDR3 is TGTGCCAGCAGTGAGAAGTTTGGTAATTCACCCCTCCACTTT. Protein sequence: CASSEKFGNSPLHF. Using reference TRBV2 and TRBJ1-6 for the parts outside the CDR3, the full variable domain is EPEVTQTPSHQVTQMGQEVILRCVPISNHLYFYWYRQILGQKVEFLVSFYNNEISEKSEIFDDQFSVERPDGSNFTLKIRSTKLEDSAMYFCASSEKFGNSPLHFGNGTRLTVT.